This T cell receptor beta chain is drawn from a study of T cells in Graves' hyperthyroidism and ophthalmopathy. In this sample, this clonotype turned up many times. Its target is unknown. This CDR3 is built from 15 residues. After removal of 5 bases from V and 4 bases from J, the junction contained 9 bases not matched to a gene. Germline V gene sequence: CDR1 MNHNS, CDR2 SASEGT. Study observations and caveats: The model forecast ophthalmopathy, anticipating it by a median around 6.5 months before onset.

Researchers amplified the TCR beta CDR3 regions from RNA transcripts. The primer set for the first-round RT-PCR of the TCR CDR3 was HTBI. TCRdb independently ran MiXCR on the multiplex PCR reads; one entry per CDR3 protein. The profile shows almost 600,000 distinct CDR3 sequences, about 15% of them singletons. Sequenced material: blood. The receptor was derived from a woman aged 30 to 39 with Graves' hyperthyroidism that later progressed to Graves' ophthalmopathy. The chain is built from TRBV6-1 and TRBJ1-1; 8 positions match TRBD1. CDR3 residues: CASSPQQGGGTEAFF. The CDR3 bases are TGTGCCAGCAGTCCTCAACAGGGGGGCGGCACTGAAGCTTTCTTT.